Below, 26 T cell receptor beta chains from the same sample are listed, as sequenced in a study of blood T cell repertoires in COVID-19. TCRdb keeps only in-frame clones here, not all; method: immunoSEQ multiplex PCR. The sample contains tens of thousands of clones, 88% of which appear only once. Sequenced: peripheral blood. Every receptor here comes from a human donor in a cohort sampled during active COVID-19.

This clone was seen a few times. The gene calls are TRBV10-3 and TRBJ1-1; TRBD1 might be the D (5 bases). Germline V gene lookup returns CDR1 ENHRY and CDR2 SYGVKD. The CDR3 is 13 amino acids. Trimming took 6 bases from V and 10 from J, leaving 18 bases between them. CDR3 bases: TGTGCCATCAGGCAGGATGGCCTTCAGGGAGCTTTCTTT. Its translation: CAIRQDGLQGAFF.

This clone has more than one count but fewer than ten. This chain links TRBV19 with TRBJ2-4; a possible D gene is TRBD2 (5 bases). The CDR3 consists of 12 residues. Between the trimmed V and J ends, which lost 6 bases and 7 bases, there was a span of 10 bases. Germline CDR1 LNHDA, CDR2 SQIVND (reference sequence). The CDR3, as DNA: TGTGCCAGTAGCTGGGGAGAGAACATTCAGTACTTC. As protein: CASSWGENIQYF.

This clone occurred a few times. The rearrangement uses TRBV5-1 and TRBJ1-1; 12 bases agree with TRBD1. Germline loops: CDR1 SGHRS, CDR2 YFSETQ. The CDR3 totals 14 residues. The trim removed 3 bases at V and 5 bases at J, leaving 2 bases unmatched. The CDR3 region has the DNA TGCGCCAGCAGCTCGGGACAGGGGGCAACTGAAGCTTTCTTT. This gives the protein CASSSGQGATEAFF. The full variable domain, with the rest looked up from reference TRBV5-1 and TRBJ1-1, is KAGVTQTPRYLIKTRGQQVTLSCSPISGHRSVSWYQQTPGQGLQFLFEYFSETQRNKGNFPGRFSGRQFSNSRSEMNVSTLELGDSALYLCASSSGQGATEAFFGQGTRLTVV.

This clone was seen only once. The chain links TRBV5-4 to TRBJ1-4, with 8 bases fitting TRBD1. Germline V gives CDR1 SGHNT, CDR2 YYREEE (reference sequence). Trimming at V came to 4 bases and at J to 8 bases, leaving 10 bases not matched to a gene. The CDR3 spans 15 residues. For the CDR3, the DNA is TGTGCCAGCAGCGACGGACAGGGCAGTCGGGAAAAACTGTTTTTT. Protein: CASSDGQGSREKLFF.

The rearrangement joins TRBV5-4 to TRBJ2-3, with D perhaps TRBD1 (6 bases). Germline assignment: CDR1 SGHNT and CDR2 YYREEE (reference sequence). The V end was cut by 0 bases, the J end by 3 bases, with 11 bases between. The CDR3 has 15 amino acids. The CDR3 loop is CASSLVEGVTDTQYF. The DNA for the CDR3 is TGTGCCAGCAGCTTGGTAGAGGGGGTAACAGATACGCAGTATTTT.

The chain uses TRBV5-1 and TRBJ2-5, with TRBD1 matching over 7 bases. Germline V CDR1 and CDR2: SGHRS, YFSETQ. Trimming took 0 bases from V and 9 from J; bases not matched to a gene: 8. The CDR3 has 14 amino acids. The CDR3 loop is CASSLVGGPGAQYF. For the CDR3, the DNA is TGCGCCAGCAGCTTGGTAGGGGGCCCCGGGGCCCAGTACTTC.

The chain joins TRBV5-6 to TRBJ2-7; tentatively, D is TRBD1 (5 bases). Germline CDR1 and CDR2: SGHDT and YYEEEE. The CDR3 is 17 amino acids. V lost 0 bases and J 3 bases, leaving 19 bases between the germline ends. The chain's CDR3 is CASSLEGRGVLVYEQYF. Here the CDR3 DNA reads TGTGCCAGCAGCTTGGAGGGGCGAGGAGTCTTGGTCTACGAGCAGTACTTC.

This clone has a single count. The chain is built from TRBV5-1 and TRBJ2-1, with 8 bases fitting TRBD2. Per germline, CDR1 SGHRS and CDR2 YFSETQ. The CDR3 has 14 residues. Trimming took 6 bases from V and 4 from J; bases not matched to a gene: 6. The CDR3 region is CASNGLAGYNEQFF. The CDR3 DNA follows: TGCGCCAGCAACGGACTAGCTGGGTACAATGAGCAGTTCTTC.

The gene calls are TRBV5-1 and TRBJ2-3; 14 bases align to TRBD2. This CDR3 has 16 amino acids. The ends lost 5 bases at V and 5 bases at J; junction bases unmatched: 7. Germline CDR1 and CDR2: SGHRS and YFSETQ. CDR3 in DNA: TGCGCCAGCAGAATGACTAGCGGGGGGGCTGGAGATACGCAGTATTTT. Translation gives CASRMTSGGAGDTQYF. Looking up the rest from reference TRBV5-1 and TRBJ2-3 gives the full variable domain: KAGVTQTPRYLIKTRGQQVTLSCSPISGHRSVSWYQQTPGQGLQFLFEYFSETQRNKGNFPGRFSGRQFSNSRSEMNVSTLELGDSALYLCASRMTSGGAGDTQYFGPGTRLTVL.

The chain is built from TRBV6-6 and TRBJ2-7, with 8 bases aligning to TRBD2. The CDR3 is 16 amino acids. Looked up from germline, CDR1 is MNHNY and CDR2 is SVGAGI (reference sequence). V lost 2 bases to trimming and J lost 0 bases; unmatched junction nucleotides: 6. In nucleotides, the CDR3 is TGTGCCAGCAGTTACCGGGAGGGCCCTAGCTCCTACGAGCAGTACTTC. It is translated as CASSYREGPSSYEQYF.

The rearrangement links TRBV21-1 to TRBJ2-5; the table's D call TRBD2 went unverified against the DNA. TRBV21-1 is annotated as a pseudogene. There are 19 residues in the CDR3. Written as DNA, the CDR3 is TGTGCCAGCAGCAAACTAGGTGGGACTAGCGACCAAAACCAAGAGACCCAGTACTTC. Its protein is CASSKLGGTSDQNQETQYF.

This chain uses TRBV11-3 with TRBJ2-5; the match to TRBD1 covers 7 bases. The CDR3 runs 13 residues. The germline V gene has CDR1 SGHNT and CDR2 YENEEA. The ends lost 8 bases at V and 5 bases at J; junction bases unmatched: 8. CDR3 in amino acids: CASGYRGMETQYF. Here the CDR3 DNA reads TGTGCCAGCGGATACAGGGGCATGGAGACCCAGTACTTC.

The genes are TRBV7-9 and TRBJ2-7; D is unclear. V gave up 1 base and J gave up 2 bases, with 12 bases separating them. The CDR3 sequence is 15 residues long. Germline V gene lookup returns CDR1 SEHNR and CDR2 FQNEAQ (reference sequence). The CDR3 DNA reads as TGTGCCAGCAGCTTAGGGATAGCAGACCCCTACGAGCAGTACTTC. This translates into CASSLGIADPYEQYF. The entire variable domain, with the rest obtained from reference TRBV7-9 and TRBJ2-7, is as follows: DTGVSQNPRHKITKRGQNVTFRCDPISEHNRLYWYRQTLGQGPEFLTYFQNEAQLEKSRLLSDRFSAERPKGSFSTLEIQRTEQGDSAMYLCASSLGIADPYEQYFGPGTRLTVT.

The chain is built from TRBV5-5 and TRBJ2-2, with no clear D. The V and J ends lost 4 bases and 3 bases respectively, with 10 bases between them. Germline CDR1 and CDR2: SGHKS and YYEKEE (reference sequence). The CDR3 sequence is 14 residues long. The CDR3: CASSPGRDTGELFF. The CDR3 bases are TGTGCCAGCAGCCCCGGTCGGGACACCGGGGAGCTGTTTTTT.

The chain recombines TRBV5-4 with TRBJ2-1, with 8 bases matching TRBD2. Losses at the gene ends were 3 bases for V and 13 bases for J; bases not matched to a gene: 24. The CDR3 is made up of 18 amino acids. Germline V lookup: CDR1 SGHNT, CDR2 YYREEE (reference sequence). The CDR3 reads CASSSVVGGSGTLVRQFF. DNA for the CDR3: TGTGCCAGCAGCTCCGTTGTGGGGGGTAGCGGGACCCTAGTTCGTCAGTTCTTC.

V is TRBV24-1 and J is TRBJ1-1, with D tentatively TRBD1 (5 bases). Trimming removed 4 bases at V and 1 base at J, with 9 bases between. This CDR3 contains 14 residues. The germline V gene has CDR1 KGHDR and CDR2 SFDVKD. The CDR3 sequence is CATSELGPNTEAFF. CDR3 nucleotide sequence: TGTGCCACCAGTGAGTTGGGGCCGAACACTGAAGCTTTCTTT.

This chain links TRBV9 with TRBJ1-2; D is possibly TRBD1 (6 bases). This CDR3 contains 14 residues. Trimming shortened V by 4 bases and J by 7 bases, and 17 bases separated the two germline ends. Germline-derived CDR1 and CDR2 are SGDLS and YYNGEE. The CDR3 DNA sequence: TGTGCCAGCAGCTTGATGGGACAAATGGGTGGCTACACCTTC. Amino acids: CASSLMGQMGGYTF.

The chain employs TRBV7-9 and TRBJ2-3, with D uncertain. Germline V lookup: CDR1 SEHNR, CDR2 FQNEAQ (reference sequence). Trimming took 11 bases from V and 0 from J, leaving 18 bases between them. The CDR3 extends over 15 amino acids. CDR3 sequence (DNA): TGTGCCCGCATGGTGGGCTATTCTAGCACAGATACGCAGTATTTT. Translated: CARMVGYSSTDTQYF.

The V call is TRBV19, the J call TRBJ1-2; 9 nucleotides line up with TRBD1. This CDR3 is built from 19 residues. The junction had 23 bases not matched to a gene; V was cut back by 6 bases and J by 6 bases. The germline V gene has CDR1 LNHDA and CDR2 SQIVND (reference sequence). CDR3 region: CASSVTSIGTGYVKDGYTF. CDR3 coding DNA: TGTGCCAGTAGCGTTACGTCGATCGGGACAGGGTATGTCAAGGATGGCTACACCTTC.

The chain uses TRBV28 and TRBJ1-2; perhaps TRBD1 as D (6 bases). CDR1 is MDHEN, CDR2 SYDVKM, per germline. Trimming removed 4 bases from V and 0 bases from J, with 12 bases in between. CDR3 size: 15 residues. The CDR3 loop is CASSSPGQTNYGYTF. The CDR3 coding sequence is TGTGCCAGCAGTTCACCCGGACAGACTAACTATGGCTACACCTTC.

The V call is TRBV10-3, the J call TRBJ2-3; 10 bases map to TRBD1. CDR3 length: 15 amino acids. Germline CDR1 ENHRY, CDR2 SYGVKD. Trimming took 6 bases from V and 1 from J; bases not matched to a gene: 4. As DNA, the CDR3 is TGTGCCATCAGGGCCGGGACAGGGGGCACAGATACGCAGTATTTT. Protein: CAIRAGTGGTDTQYF.

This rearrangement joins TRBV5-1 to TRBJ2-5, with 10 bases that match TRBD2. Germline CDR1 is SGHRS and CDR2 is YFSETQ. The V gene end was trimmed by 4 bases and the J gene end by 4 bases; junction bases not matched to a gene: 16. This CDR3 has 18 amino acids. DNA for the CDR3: TGCGCCAGCAGCCCAGGGTGGCTAGCGGGAGATTCGACAGAGACCCAGTACTTC. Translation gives CASSPGWLAGDSTETQYF.

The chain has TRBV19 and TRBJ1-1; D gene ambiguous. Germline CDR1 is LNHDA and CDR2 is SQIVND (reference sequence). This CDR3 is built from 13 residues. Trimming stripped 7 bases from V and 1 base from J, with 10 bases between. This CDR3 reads CASTLQRNTEAFF. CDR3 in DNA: TGTGCCAGTACCTTACAACGGAACACTGAAGCTTTCTTT.

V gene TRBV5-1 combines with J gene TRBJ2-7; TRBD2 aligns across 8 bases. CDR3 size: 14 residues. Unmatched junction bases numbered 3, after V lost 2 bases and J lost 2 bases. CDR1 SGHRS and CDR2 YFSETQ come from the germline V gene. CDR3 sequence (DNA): TGCGCCAGCAGCTTTACTAGCGGACCCTACGAGCAGTACTTC. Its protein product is CASSFTSGPYEQYF. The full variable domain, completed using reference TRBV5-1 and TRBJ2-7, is KAGVTQTPRYLIKTRGQQVTLSCSPISGHRSVSWYQQTPGQGLQFLFEYFSETQRNKGNFPGRFSGRQFSNSRSEMNVSTLELGDSALYLCASSFTSGPYEQYFGPGTRLTVT.

DNA of the CDR3: TGTGCCAGTCTACGACAGGTAAACTCCTACGAGCAGTACTTC. The encoded protein is CASLRQVNSYEQYF. The rearrangement links TRBV2 to TRBJ2-7, with D possibly being TRBD1 (6 bases). Trimming pared 9 bases from V and 0 bases from J, leaving 15 bases between. The CDR3 length is 14 residues. The germline V gene encodes CDR1 SNHLY and CDR2 FYNNEI. Supplemented by reference TRBV2 and TRBJ2-7, the full variable domain reads EPEVTQTPSHQVTQMGQEVILRCVPISNHLYFYWYRQILGQKVEFLVSFYNNEISEKSEIFDDQFSVERPDGSNFTLKIRSTKLEDSAMYFCASLRQVNSYEQYFGPGTRLTVT.

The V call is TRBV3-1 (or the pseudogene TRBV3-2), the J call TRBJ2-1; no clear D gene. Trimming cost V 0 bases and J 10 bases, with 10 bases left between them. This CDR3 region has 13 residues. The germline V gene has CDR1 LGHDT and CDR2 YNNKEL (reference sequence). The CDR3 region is CASSQDMRREQFF. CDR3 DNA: TGTGCCAGCAGCCAAGATATGCGGCGGGAGCAGTTCTTC.